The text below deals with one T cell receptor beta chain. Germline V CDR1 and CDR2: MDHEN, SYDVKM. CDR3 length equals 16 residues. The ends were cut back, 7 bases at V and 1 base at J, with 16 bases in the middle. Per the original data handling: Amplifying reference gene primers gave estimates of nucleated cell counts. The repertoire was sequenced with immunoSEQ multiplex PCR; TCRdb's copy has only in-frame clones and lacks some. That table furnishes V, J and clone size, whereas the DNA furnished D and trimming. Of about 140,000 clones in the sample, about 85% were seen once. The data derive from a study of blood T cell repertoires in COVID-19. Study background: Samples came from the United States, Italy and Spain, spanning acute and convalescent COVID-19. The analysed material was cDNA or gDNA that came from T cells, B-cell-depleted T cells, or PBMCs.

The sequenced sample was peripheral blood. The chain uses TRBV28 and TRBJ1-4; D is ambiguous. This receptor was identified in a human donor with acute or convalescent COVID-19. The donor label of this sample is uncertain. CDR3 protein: CASNPRRSGTNEKLFF. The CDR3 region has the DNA TGTGCCAGCAACCCCCGCCGCTCGGGAACTAATGAAAAACTGTTTTTT.